The sample holds one count of the clone carrying this TCR beta chain. The data are from a study of blood T cell repertoires in COVID-19. Between the trimmed V and J ends, which lost 6 bases and 5 bases, there was a span of 18 bases. The CDR3 contains 15 residues. Looked up from germline, CDR1 is SGHRS and CDR2 is YFSETQ. Some clones are missing from TCRdb's copy, which holds only in-frame ones; the method was immunoSEQ multiplex PCR. The sample holds over 250,000 clones, 70% to 90% seen once. Material for sequencing was peripheral blood. This chain links TRBV5-1 with TRBJ2-1; possibly TRBD2 for D (5 bases). The sequence derives from a woman aged 30 to 39 with acute or convalescent COVID-19. The CDR3 region is CASTLRVGVNNEQFF. In DNA form, the CDR3 reads TGCGCCAGCACCCTCCGGGTGGGAGTAAACAATGAGCAGTTCTTC. Full variable domain (outside the CDR3, taken from reference TRBV5-1 and TRBJ2-1): KAGVTQTPRYLIKTRGQQVTLSCSPISGHRSVSWYQQTPGQGLQFLFEYFSETQRNKGNFPGRFSGRQFSNSRSEMNVSTLELGDSALYLCASTLRVGVNNEQFFGPGTRLTVL.